This TCR beta chain derives from a study of blood T cell repertoires in COVID-19. Study-wide background: From T cells, B-cell-depleted T cells, or PBMCs came the material, which was cDNA or gDNA.

Living in under 30 US areas, the participants were between roughly 18 and 89 years of age. Donors were grouped by their self-reported clinical history. A case of COVID-19 had been met by exposed participants within 2 weeks before study entry. Sequencing was performed with immunoSEQ multiplex PCR; in TCRdb, only in-frame clones are kept and a portion is missing. The table has more than 300,000 clones, 85% to 95% seen once. In germline, CDR1 is KGHDR, CDR2 SFDVKD. The CDR3 consists of 15 residues. The junction had 6 bases not matched to a gene; V was cut back by 9 bases and J by 0 bases. Source material: PBMCs or T cells enriched from blood (not recorded which). The TCR comes from a woman younger than 45 who had been exposed to COVID-19. This rearrangement joins TRBV24-1 to TRBJ1-5; TRBD1 matches at 8 bases. DNA of the CDR3: TGTGCCACCGGGACAGGAATTTATAGCAATCAGCCCCAGCATTTT. The encoded protein is CATGTGIYSNQPQHF.